This TCR beta chain comes out of a study of blood T cell repertoires in COVID-19. Study information: PBMCs, B-cell-depleted T cells, or T cells provided the cDNA or gDNA that made up the material.

As processed by the authors: Reference gene primer amplification gave estimated nucleated cell counts. Method: immunoSEQ multiplex PCR; TCRdb's copy keeps in-frame clones and lacks some. The D gene and trimming were derived from the DNA, and the V and J assignments and clone size from that table. The profile shows 150,000 to 200,000 clones, 65% to 90% of them singletons. Sequencing used peripheral blood. The origin of this receptor is a man aged 50 to 60 with active or convalescent COVID-19.

CDR3 sequence: CASSPGGTLFDEQYF. The CDR3 DNA is TGCGCCAGCAGCCCCGGAGGGACTCTTTTTGATGAGCAGTACTTC. J is TRBJ2-7 and V is TRBV5-1, with D tentatively TRBD2 (6 bases). The V and J ends lost 4 bases and 7 bases respectively, with 21 bases between them. Germline CDR1 is SGHRS and CDR2 is YFSETQ. The CDR3 consists of 15 residues.